These 4 T cell receptor beta chains were all obtained from the same sample, sequenced in a study of blood T cell repertoires in COVID-19. The protocol was immunoSEQ multiplex PCR, while the TCRdb copy is restricted to in-frame clones and leaves out a portion. The sample yields 280,000 or so clones, about 83% seen once. The sample consisted of PBMCs or T cells enriched from blood (not recorded which). The source of these receptors is a woman in her thirties or forties who had recovered from COVID-19.

The chain links TRBV28 to TRBJ1-6, with 9 bases fitting TRBD1. Looked up from germline, CDR1 is MDHEN and CDR2 is SYDVKM. V dropped 7 bases and J dropped 10; count of bases not matched to a gene: 8. The CDR3 is 14 amino acids. CDR3 sequence: CASNYPDRGSPLHF. For the CDR3, the DNA is TGTGCCAGCAATTATCCCGACAGGGGGTCACCCCTCCACTTT. Using reference TRBV28 and TRBJ1-6 for the parts outside the CDR3, the full variable domain is DVKVTQSSRYLVKRTGEKVFLECVQDMDHENMFWYRQDPGLGLRLIYFSYDVKMKEKGDIPEGYSVSREKKERFSLILESASTNQTSMYLCASNYPDRGSPLHFGNGTRLTVT.

This chain joins TRBV3-1 (or the pseudogene TRBV3-2) and TRBJ2-3; D perhaps matches TRBD2 (5 bases). Deletions cut 3 bases from V and 4 bases from J, with 5 bases between. The CDR3 consists of 12 residues. Germline V lookup: CDR1 LGHDT, CDR2 YNNKEL (reference sequence). CDR3 sequence reads: CASSQGADTQYF. CDR3 bases: TGTGCCAGCAGCCAGGGAGCAGATACGCAGTATTTT.

This clone has only a few counts. The rearrangement links TRBV7-8 to TRBJ2-1; 7 nucleotides align to TRBD2. CDR3 length: 13 residues. V gave up 8 bases and J gave up 6 bases; unmatched junction bases: 7. Germline V gives CDR1 SGHVS, CDR2 FQNEAQ. Here the CDR3 DNA reads TGTGCCAGCGGCTCGGGGAGGGCCAATGAGCAGTTCTTC. It specifies CASGSGRANEQFF.

The chain uses TRBV3-1 (or the pseudogene TRBV3-2) and TRBJ1-1; a possible D gene is TRBD1 (6 bases). In germline, CDR1 is LGHDT, CDR2 YNNKEL (reference sequence). This CDR3 comprises 14 residues. With 5 bases removed from V and 4 bases from J, the gap between germline ends came to 14 bases. This CDR3 is CASSRGSSSTEAFF. As DNA, the CDR3 is TGTGCCAGCAGCAGGGGGTCCTCTAGCACTGAAGCTTTCTTT.